This T cell receptor (beta chain) was identified in a study of blood T cell repertoires in COVID-19. As for the study in general: The cDNA or gDNA used as material had been derived from T cells, B-cell-depleted T cells, or PBMCs.

Participants' own reports of clinical history determined their cohort assignment. Assay: immunoSEQ multiplex PCR; the TCRdb copy retains only in-frame clones and omits some. The table includes some 410,000 clones, 70% to 90% detected once. This CDR3 contains 15 residues. V shed 7 bases and J 6 bases; nucleotides not matched to a gene: 8. CDR1 and CDR2 from the germline V gene are MNHEY and SMNVEV (reference sequence). The chain joins TRBV27 to TRBJ2-3, with 12 bases identical to TRBD1. Material: PBMCs or T cells enriched from blood (not recorded which). This TCR was sampled from a woman in her 30s with acute COVID-19. The CDR3 nucleotides are TGTGCCAGCAACGTCCTCGGGACAGGGGGCGATACGCAGTATTTT. Its protein is CASNVLGTGGDTQYF.